This paragraph reports one T cell receptor beta chain. The data belong to a study of cytomegalovirus exposure and HLA in healthy donors. PCR involved 60 Vbeta and 13 Jbeta primers. Some clones are missing from TCRdb's copy, which holds only in-frame ones; the method was immunoSEQ multiplex PCR. The sample has some 150,000 clones; approximately 80% are singletons. V was trimmed by 1 base and J by 5 bases, leaving 9 bases between them. The CDR3 runs to 13 residues. The germline gives CDR1 SGHNT, CDR2 YYREEE (reference sequence). The sample taken for sequencing was PBMCs. The sequence derives from a woman in her forties or fifties in good health and CMV-seronegative. The chain couples TRBV5-4 to TRBJ1-2; the D is unclear. The DNA for the CDR3 is TGTGCCAGCAGCTTGTGGCAGCGTTATGGCTACACCTTC. It yields the protein CASSLWQRYGYTF. The full variable domain, in which reference TRBV5-4 and TRBJ1-2 provide the parts outside the CDR3, is ETGVTQSPTHLIKTRGQQVTLRCSSQSGHNTVSWYQQALGQGPQFIFQYYREEENGRGNFPPRFSGLQFPNYSSELNVNALELDDSALYLCASSLWQRYGYTFGSGTRLTVV.